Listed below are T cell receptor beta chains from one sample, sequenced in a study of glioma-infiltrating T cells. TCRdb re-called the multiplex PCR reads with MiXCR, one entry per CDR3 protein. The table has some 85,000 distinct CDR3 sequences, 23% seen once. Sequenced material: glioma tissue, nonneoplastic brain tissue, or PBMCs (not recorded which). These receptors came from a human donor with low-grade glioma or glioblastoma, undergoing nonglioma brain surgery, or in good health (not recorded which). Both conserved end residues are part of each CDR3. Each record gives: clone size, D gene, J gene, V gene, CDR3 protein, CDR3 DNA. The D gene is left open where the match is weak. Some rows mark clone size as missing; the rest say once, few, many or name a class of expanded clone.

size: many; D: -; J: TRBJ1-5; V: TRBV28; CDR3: CASLGLSFQPQHF; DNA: TGTGCCAGTCTAGGACTTTCATTTCAGCCCCAGCATTTT
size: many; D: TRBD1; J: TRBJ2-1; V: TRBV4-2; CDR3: CASSQTGGEQFF; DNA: TGTGCCAGCAGCCAAACAGGGGGCGAGCAGTTCTTC
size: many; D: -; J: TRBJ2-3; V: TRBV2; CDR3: CASSDGARTDTQYF; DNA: TGTGCCAGCAGTGATGGGGCCCGCACAGATACGCAGTATTTT
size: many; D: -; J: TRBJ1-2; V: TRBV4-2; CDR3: CASSQDAAREDGYTF; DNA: TGTGCCAGCAGCCAAGATGCTGCGAGAGAGGATGGCTACACCTTC
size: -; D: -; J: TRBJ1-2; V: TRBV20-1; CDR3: CNARDETGFVDGYTF; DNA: TGCAATGCTAGAGATGAGACAGGCTTCGTTGATGGCTACACCTTC
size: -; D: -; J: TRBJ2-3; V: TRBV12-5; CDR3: CASGLILGQNLVTQYF; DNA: TGTGCTAGTGGTTTGATACTCGGACAAAATCTTGTTACGCAGTATTTT
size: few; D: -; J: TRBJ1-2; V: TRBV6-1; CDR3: CASRPSGTIDGYTF; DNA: TGTGCCAGCAGACCCTCCGGGACAATCGATGGCTACACCTTC
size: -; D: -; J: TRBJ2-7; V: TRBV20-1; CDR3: CSASSYGASTYEQYF; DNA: TGCAGTGCCAGCAGTTACGGGGCTTCCACCTACGAGCAGTACTTC
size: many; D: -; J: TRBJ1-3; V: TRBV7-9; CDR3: CASSLGTNSGNTIYF; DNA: TGTGCCAGCAGCTTGGGGACCAACTCTGGAAACACCATATATTTT
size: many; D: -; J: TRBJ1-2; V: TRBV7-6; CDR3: CASSSGARGSNYGYTF; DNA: TGTGCCAGCAGCTCAGGGGCCCGGGGGTCTAACTATGGCTACACCTTC
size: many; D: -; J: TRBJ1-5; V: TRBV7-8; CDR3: CASSLAGGSNQPQHF; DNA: TGTGCCAGCAGCTTAGCAGGGGGGAGCAATCAGCCCCAGCATTTT
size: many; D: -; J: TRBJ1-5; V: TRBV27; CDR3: CASSLKGGNQPQHF; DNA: TGTGCCAGCAGTTTAAAGGGAGGCAATCAGCCCCAGCATTTT
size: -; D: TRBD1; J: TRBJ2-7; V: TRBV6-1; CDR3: CASSPLGGTGDSLYQYF; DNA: TGTGCCAGCAGTCCTCTTGGGGGGACAGGGGATTCCCTCTACCAGTACTTC
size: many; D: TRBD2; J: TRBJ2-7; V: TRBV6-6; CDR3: CASSYSLAGGHEQYF; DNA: TGTGCCAGCAGTTACTCGCTAGCGGGAGGGCATGAGCAGTACTTC
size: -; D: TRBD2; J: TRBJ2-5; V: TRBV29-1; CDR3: CSVGGGGETQYF; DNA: TGCAGCGTTGGGGGGGGAGGGGAGACCCAGTACTTC
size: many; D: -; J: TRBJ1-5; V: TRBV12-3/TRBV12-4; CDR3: CASSSGYQPQHF; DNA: TGTGCCAGCAGTTCGGGTTATCAGCCCCAGCATTTT
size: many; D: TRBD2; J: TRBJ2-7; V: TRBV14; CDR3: CASSVAGVRDYEQYF; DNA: TGTGCCAGCAGTGTAGCGGGAGTTAGGGACTACGAGCAGTACTTC
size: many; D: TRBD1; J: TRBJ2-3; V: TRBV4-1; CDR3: CASSSGQGAMADTQYF; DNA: TGCGCCAGCAGCTCAGGACAGGGGGCTATGGCAGATACGCAGTATTTT
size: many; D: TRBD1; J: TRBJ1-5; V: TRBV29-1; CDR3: CSVATGGGQPQHF; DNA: TGCAGCGTCGCAACAGGGGGTGGGCAGCCCCAGCATTTT
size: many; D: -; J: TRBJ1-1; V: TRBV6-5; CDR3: CASSYSRGTRAFF; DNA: TGTGCCAGCAGTTACTCCAGAGGCACCCGGGCTTTCTTT
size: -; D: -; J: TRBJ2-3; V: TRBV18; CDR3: CASSPPERNTQYF; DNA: TGTGCCAGCTCACCTCCGGAACGCAATACGCAGTATTTT
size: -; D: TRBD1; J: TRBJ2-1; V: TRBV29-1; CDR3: CSVGQGAIYSSYNEQFF; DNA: TGCAGCGTAGGACAGGGGGCGATTTATAGCTCCTACAATGAGCAGTTCTTC
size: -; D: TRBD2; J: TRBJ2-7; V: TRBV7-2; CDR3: CASSYRITGGSSYEQYF; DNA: TGTGCCAGCAGCTATAGGATAACGGGAGGATCCTCCTACGAGCAGTACTTC
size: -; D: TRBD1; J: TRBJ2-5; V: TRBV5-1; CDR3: CASSSAGQGKGETQYF; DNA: TGCGCCAGCAGCTCTGCGGGACAGGGGAAAGGAGAGACCCAGTACTTC
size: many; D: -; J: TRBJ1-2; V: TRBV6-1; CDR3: CATLGSRPNYGYTF; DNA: TGTGCCACCCTAGGATCGCGACCTAACTATGGCTACACCTTC
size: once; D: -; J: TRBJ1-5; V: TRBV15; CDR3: CATSGPGKPQHF; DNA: TGTGCCACCAGCGGTCCAGGGAAACCTCAGCATTTT
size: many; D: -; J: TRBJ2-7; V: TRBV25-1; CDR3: CASSQAIGSNHNNEQYF; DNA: TGTGCCAGCAGCCAAGCCATCGGATCAAACCACAATAACGAGCAGTACTTC
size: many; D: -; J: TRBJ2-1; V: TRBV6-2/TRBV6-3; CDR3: CASSYSFKGIKADNEQFF; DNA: TGTGCCAGCAGTTACTCCTTTAAGGGAATAAAGGCGGACAATGAGCAGTTCTTC